This is a list of T cell receptor beta chains from one sample in a study of T cell responses to AZD1222 COVID-19 vaccine. Generated by immunoSEQ multiplex PCR, the TCRdb table keeps only in-frame clones and is missing some. The sample lists approximately 28,000 clones; 93% were seen once. The material was peripheral blood, obtained on day 0 of AZD1222 vaccination. The receptors were gathered from an adult in good health. The CDR3 runs from the conserved cysteine through the conserved F or W. The D gene is left open where the match is weak. Not every row has a clone size; where given, it reads once, few, many or a size class.

CDR3aa: CASMRLAGGRKFF
CDR3nt: TGTGCCAGCATGAGACTAGCGGGGGGGCGAAAGTTCTTC
abundance: -
d_gene: TRBD2
v_gene: TRBV25-1
j_gene: TRBJ2-1

CDR3aa: CASSLGGGRTDTQYF
CDR3nt: TGTGCCAGCAGCTTAGGCGGGGGACGCACAGATACGCAGTATTTT
abundance: -
d_gene: TRBD2
v_gene: TRBV5-8
j_gene: TRBJ2-3

CDR3aa: CAWSRTVTNYGYTF
CDR3nt: TGTGCCTGGAGTCGGACAGTGACTAACTATGGCTACACCTTC
abundance: -
d_gene: -
v_gene: TRBV30
j_gene: TRBJ1-2

CDR3aa: CASSLQTGAAYYEQYF
CDR3nt: TGCGCCAGCAGCCTCCAGACAGGAGCTGCTTACTACGAGCAGTACTTC
abundance: -
d_gene: -
v_gene: TRBV5-1
j_gene: TRBJ2-7

CDR3aa: CASSQEQGAQRNTIYF
CDR3nt: TGTGCCAGCAGCCAAGAACAGGGGGCGCAAAGAAACACCATATATTTT
abundance: -
d_gene: TRBD1
v_gene: TRBV11-2
j_gene: TRBJ1-3

CDR3aa: CASSSGQLNQPQHF
CDR3nt: TGTGCCAGCTCATCCGGACAGTTGAATCAGCCCCAGCATTTT
abundance: -
d_gene: -
v_gene: TRBV18
j_gene: TRBJ1-5

CDR3aa: CASTSGGNQPQHF
CDR3nt: TGTGCCAGCACCAGCGGAGGCAATCAGCCCCAGCATTTT
abundance: -
d_gene: -
v_gene: TRBV6-5
j_gene: TRBJ1-5

CDR3aa: CASSPRTGTSYGYTF
CDR3nt: TGTGCCAGCAGCCCCCGGACAGGGACGAGCTATGGCTACACCTTC
abundance: -
d_gene: TRBD1
v_gene: TRBV7-9
j_gene: TRBJ1-2

CDR3aa: CASSKTGTTDTQYF
CDR3nt: TGTGCCAGTAGTAAAACAGGGACGACAGATACGCAGTATTTT
abundance: -
d_gene: -
v_gene: TRBV19
j_gene: TRBJ2-3

CDR3aa: CASSQGSGRYEAFF
CDR3nt: TGTGCCAGCAGCCAGGGTTCGGGAAGGTATGAAGCTTTCTTT
abundance: -
d_gene: -
v_gene: TRBV7-9
j_gene: TRBJ1-1

CDR3aa: CASSVGGYTEAFF
CDR3nt: TGTGCCAGCAGCGTAGGGGGGTACACTGAAGCTTTCTTT
abundance: -
d_gene: -
v_gene: TRBV6-5
j_gene: TRBJ1-1

CDR3aa: CASSYVGAQPQHF
CDR3nt: TGTGCCAGCAGTTACGTGGGGGCTCAGCCCCAGCATTTT
abundance: once
d_gene: -
v_gene: TRBV6-2/TRBV6-3
j_gene: TRBJ1-5

CDR3aa: CAWSSGTGFFGYTF
CDR3nt: TGTGCCTGGAGTTCCGGGACAGGCTTTTTTGGCTACACCTTC
abundance: -
d_gene: TRBD1
v_gene: TRBV30
j_gene: TRBJ1-2

CDR3aa: CASALGTSTDTQYF
CDR3nt: TGTGCCAGCGCCCTCGGTACTAGCACAGATACGCAGTATTTT
abundance: -
d_gene: -
v_gene: TRBV7-2
j_gene: TRBJ2-3

CDR3aa: CASRTGTAYEQYF
CDR3nt: TGTGCCAGCAGAACCGGGACGGCTTACGAGCAGTACTTC
abundance: -
d_gene: -
v_gene: TRBV13
j_gene: TRBJ2-7

CDR3aa: CASSPARMGEQYF
CDR3nt: TGTGCCAGCAGTCCCGCGAGGATGGGCGAGCAGTACTTC
abundance: -
d_gene: -
v_gene: TRBV12-3/TRBV12-4
j_gene: TRBJ2-7

CDR3aa: CASTWGSNNEQFF
CDR3nt: TGTGCCAGCACGTGGGGGTCTAACAATGAGCAGTTCTTC
abundance: -
d_gene: -
v_gene: TRBV2
j_gene: TRBJ2-1

CDR3aa: CASGTRRGIQYF
CDR3nt: TGTGCCAGCGGGACTAGGAGGGGCATTCAGTACTTC
abundance: -
d_gene: TRBD2
v_gene: TRBV6-5
j_gene: TRBJ2-4

CDR3aa: CASSPKLELGTEAFF
CDR3nt: TGTGCCAGCAGCCCCAAGCTCGAGTTGGGCACTGAAGCTTTCTTT
abundance: -
d_gene: -
v_gene: TRBV14
j_gene: TRBJ1-1

CDR3aa: CASSSPGTGGANGYTF
CDR3nt: TGTGCCAGCAGCTCCCCCGGGACCGGAGGGGCAAATGGCTACACCTTC
abundance: -
d_gene: -
v_gene: TRBV7-9
j_gene: TRBJ1-2

CDR3aa: CASSPSQVGGTDTQYF
CDR3nt: TGCGCCAGCAGCCCATCGCAGGTGGGGGGCACAGATACGCAGTATTTT
abundance: -
d_gene: -
v_gene: TRBV5-1
j_gene: TRBJ2-3

CDR3aa: CASTTQGAYYGYTF
CDR3nt: TGTGCCAGTACCACTCAGGGGGCTTACTATGGCTACACCTTC
abundance: -
d_gene: TRBD1
v_gene: TRBV19
j_gene: TRBJ1-2